These 18 T cell receptor beta chains were sequenced from one sample in a study of a mutant IDH1 vaccine in newly diagnosed glioma. Antigens of these TCRs are unknown. Assay: immunoSEQ multiplex PCR; the TCRdb copy retains only in-frame clones and omits some. This sample has fewer than 55,000 clones, with less than 70% found just once. Time point noted: week 47, end of study. With topical imiquimod, each dose of the vaccine consisted of 300 ug of mutant IDH1 20-mer peptide. The sample was peripheral blood mononuclear cells (PBMCs), taken from a glioma patient whose treatment included an IDH1 peptide vaccine. These receptors all stem from a man in his forties or fifties with glioma. Some clones in this sample may be carry-over from other donors' samples.

This rearrangement joins TRBV5-5 to TRBJ1-5; 7 nucleotides match TRBD1. In germline, CDR1 is SGHKS, CDR2 YYEKEE (reference sequence). CDR3 length: 17 amino acids. V was clipped by 0 bases and J by 0 bases; unmatched bases: 6. CDR3 amino acids: CASSLGVGQSSNQPQHF. For the CDR3, the DNA is TGTGCCAGCAGCTTGGGGGTGGGACAGAGTAGCAATCAGCCCCAGCATTTT. The variable domain in full, completed from reference TRBV5-5 and TRBJ1-5, reads DAGVTQSPTHLIKTRGQQVTLRCSPISGHKSVSWYQQVLGQGPQFIFQYYEKEERGRGNFPDRFSARQFPNYSSELNVNALLLGDSALYLCASSLGVGQSSNQPQHFGDGTRLSIL.

V gene TRBV6-5 combines with J gene TRBJ2-7, with D tentatively TRBD2 (6 bases). CDR3 size: 15 residues. The V gene lost 5 bases and the J gene lost 4 bases, with 18 bases spanning the gap. Germline V gene lookup returns CDR1 MNHEY and CDR2 SVGAGI. In nucleotides, the CDR3 is TGTGCCAGCAGTCGGGACTCCAATACCCTTTACGAGCAGTACTTC. This encodes CASSRDSNTLYEQYF.

The chain is built from TRBV5-6 and TRBJ2-1; D is unresolved. V was shortened by 4 bases and J by 0 bases, with 17 bases between the two germline ends. The CDR3 covers 17 residues. Germline V gene lookup returns CDR1 SGHDT and CDR2 YYEEEE. CDR3 DNA sequence: TGTGCCAGCAGCCCTCCCATGTTTCATAGCTCCTACAATGAGCAGTTCTTC. This gives the protein CASSPPMFHSSYNEQFF.

DNA for the CDR3: TGTGCCAGCAGCTTAGGGACATCCATGAACACTGAAGCTTTCTTT. It translates to CASSLGTSMNTEAFF. The rearrangement joins TRBV5-4 to TRBJ1-1, with TRBD1 as a possible D gene (6 bases). Germline V lookup: CDR1 SGHNT, CDR2 YYREEE (reference sequence). The CDR3 loop spans 15 amino acids. Trimming cost V 2 bases and J 0 bases, with 11 bases left between them.

The gene calls are TRBV18 and TRBJ1-2; maybe TRBD1 (6 bases). The germline V gene encodes CDR1 KGHSH and CDR2 LQKENI. The CDR3 contains 16 residues. The V end was cut by 1 base, the J end by 8 bases, with 20 bases between. CDR3: CASSPRSLDQGQGYTF. As DNA, the CDR3 is TGTGCCAGCTCACCACGAAGCTTAGACCAGGGGCAAGGCTACACCTTC.

The chain links TRBV7-2 to TRBJ1-2, with 8 bases lining up with TRBD1. Germline trimming cut 5 bases from V and 4 bases from J; bases unmatched to any gene: 9. The germline gives CDR1 SGHTA, CDR2 FQGNSA. This CDR3 comprises 15 residues. The CDR3 reads CASSRASGGSYGYTF. The CDR3 DNA is TGTGCCAGCAGCCGAGCCTCAGGGGGCAGCTATGGCTACACCTTC.

This sequence joins TRBV5-1 and TRBJ2-6; D is ambiguous. CDR1 is SGHRS, CDR2 YFSETQ, per germline. This CDR3 is 16 amino acids long. V was cut by 1 base and J by 0 bases, with 8 bases left in between. The DNA of the CDR3 is TGCGCCAGCAGCTTGTTGGGGAACTCTGGGGCCAACGTCCTGACTTTC. Its translation: CASSLLGNSGANVLTF.

The V and J genes are TRBV30 and TRBJ2-5; perhaps TRBD2 as D (6 bases). The germline gives CDR1 GTSNPN, CDR2 SVGIG (reference sequence). The CDR3 is 15 amino acids. V lost 1 base to trimming and J lost 3 bases, with 15 bases between them. CDR3 nucleotide sequence: TGTGCCTGGAGTGCTATCTCGGGACTCAAAGAGACCCAGTACTTC. Its protein product is CAWSAISGLKETQYF.

The chain is built from TRBV20-1 and TRBJ2-5; no definite D call. With 7 bases removed from V and 3 bases from J, the gap between germline ends came to 9 bases. The CDR3 runs 11 residues. Germline values: CDR1 DFQATT, CDR2 SNEGSKA (reference sequence). CDR3 protein: CSGAEKETQYF. The CDR3 DNA follows: TGCAGTGGGGCCGAGAAAGAGACCCAGTACTTC.

The chain employs TRBV6-1 and TRBJ2-5, with 8 bases identical to TRBD2. The V segment lost 2 bases and the J segment 5 bases; nucleotides outside the gene matches: 13. From germline, CDR1 is MNHNS and CDR2 SASEGT. The CDR3 contains 17 residues. The CDR3 protein is CASSELAVAGFGETQYF. Here the CDR3 DNA reads TGTGCCAGCAGTGAATTAGCGGTAGCGGGGTTCGGTGAGACCCAGTACTTC.

The rearrangement links TRBV6-4 to TRBJ2-2; 8 nucleotides agree with TRBD2. The CDR3 totals 16 residues. After removal of 0 bases from V and 4 bases from J, the junction contained 4 bases not matched to a gene. The germline CDR1 and CDR2 sequences are MRHNA and SNTAGT. CDR3 DNA sequence: TGTGCCAGCAGTGACTCAAGCGGGGGAGCCACCGGGGAGCTGTTTTTT. The encoded protein is CASSDSSGGATGELFF.

This chain links TRBV25-1 with TRBJ2-4, with TRBD2 identical over 8 bases. CDR3 length equals 14 residues. Germline V CDR1 and CDR2: MGHDK, SYGVNS. V trimming: 2 bases; J trimming: 9 bases; junction bases outside the gene matches: 6. The CDR3 here is CASSETGGPIIQYF. For the CDR3, the DNA is TGTGCCAGCAGTGAAACGGGGGGGCCGATCATTCAGTACTTC.

The chain recombines TRBV6-5 with TRBJ2-5; 15 nucleotides align to TRBD2. Near its end, the DNA agrees better with TRBJ2-7, so the J call may be wrong. Germline V gene sequence: CDR1 MNHEY, CDR2 SVGAGI. The CDR3 is 15 residues long. The CDR3 DNA reads TGTGCCAGCACCGGACTAGCGGGGGGGTTCTACGAGCAGTACTTC. Its translation is CASTGLAGGFYEQYF.

The chain combines TRBV6-1 with TRBJ2-1; D gene unclear. With 3 bases removed from V and 4 bases from J, the gap between germline ends came to 10 bases. This CDR3 comprises 14 residues. CDR1 is MNHNS and CDR2 is SASEGT in the germline V gene. The CDR3 nucleotides read TGTGCCAGCAGTGACGGCAATAGATACAATGAGCAGTTCTTC. As protein: CASSDGNRYNEQFF.

This clone was seen only once. The J gene is TRBJ2-1, the V gene TRBV19; 11 nucleotides match TRBD1. There are 15 residues in the CDR3. Germline V gene data show CDR1 as LNHDA and CDR2 as SQIVND (reference sequence). Trimming took 3 bases from V and 7 from J; bases not matched to a gene: 5. CDR3 region: CASSMVDRGRNEQFF. DNA of the CDR3: TGTGCCAGTAGTATGGTGGACAGGGGGCGAAATGAGCAGTTCTTC. The full variable domain, in which reference TRBV19 and TRBJ2-1 provide the parts outside the CDR3, is DGGITQSPKYLFRKEGQNVTLSCEQNLNHDAMYWYRQDPGQGLRLIYYSQIVNDFQKGDIAEGYSVSREKKESFPLTVTSAQKNPTAFYLCASSMVDRGRNEQFFGPGTRLTVL.

The J gene is TRBJ1-2, the V gene TRBV6-5, with 9 bases identical to TRBD1. This CDR3 spans 15 amino acids. The V segment lost 5 bases and the J segment 2 bases; nucleotides outside the gene matches: 6. Germline loops: CDR1 MNHEY, CDR2 SVGAGI. This CDR3 reads CASSPAGTGNYGYTF. Written as DNA, the CDR3 is TGTGCCAGCAGTCCCGCAGGGACAGGGAACTATGGCTACACCTTC.

CDR3: CASSIDVNTEAFF. CDR3 DNA: TGTGCCAGTAGTATAGATGTGAACACTGAAGCTTTCTTT. V gene TRBV19 combines with J gene TRBJ1-1, with no clear D. CDR3 length equals 13 residues. Per germline, CDR1 LNHDA and CDR2 SQIVND (reference sequence). Trimming stripped 0 bases from V and 0 bases from J, with 2 bases between.

The chain combines TRBV13 with TRBJ2-7; 7 nucleotides line up with TRBD2. The V gene's germline CDR1 is PRHDT and CDR2 FYEKMQ (reference sequence). V was pared by 10 bases and J by 5 bases, with 11 bases of the junction left unmatched. The CDR3 is 13 amino acids. For the CDR3, the DNA is TGTGCCACGGCCCCCTGGGGGGGTCACGAGCAGTACTTC. Encoded protein: CATAPWGGHEQYF.